One sample yielded the 11 T cell receptor beta chains listed below, sequenced in a study of blood T cell repertoires in COVID-19. Profiled with immunoSEQ multiplex PCR; TCRdb holds only in-frame clones, not every one. Altogether about 170,000 clones are present, roughly 86% being singletons, with the ten largest covering roughly 8%. The sequenced sample consisted of peripheral blood. These receptor sequences come from a man aged 35 to 55 who had recovered from COVID-19.

The chain recombines TRBV5-1 with TRBJ2-2; a possible D gene is TRBD1 (5 bases). Germline V gene sequence: CDR1 SGHRS, CDR2 YFSETQ. The CDR3 contains 16 residues. The V end was cut by 1 base, the J end by 4 bases, with 14 bases between. The CDR3 loop reads CASSLFSVRATGELFF. CDR3 bases: TGCGCCAGCAGCTTGTTCAGCGTCAGGGCCACCGGGGAGCTGTTTTTT.

This clone was recorded a few times. J is TRBJ2-3 and V is TRBV7-2, with D maybe TRBD2 (6 bases). Trimming cost V 3 bases and J 3 bases, with 10 bases left between them. Germline V gene sequence: CDR1 SGHTA, CDR2 FQGNSA. CDR3 length equals 14 residues. The DNA for the CDR3 is TGTGCCAGCAGCTTGACCGGGAGTACAGATACGCAGTATTTT. Translated: CASSLTGSTDTQYF. The whole variable domain, filled in from reference TRBV7-2 and TRBJ2-3, reads GAGVSQSPSNKVTEKGKDVELRCDPISGHTALYWYRQSLGQGLEFLIYFQGNSAPDKSGLPSDRFSAERTGGSVSTLTIQRTQQEDSAVYLCASSLTGSTDTQYFGPGTRLTVL.

The V and J genes are TRBV9 and TRBJ2-5; 11 bases map to TRBD1. J was trimmed by 4 bases and V by 4 bases; bases with no gene match: 9. This CDR3 contains 16 residues. Germline V gene lookup returns CDR1 SGDLS and CDR2 YYNGEE. The CDR3 nucleotides read TGTGCCAGCAGCCTGACCGGGACAGGGGGGGTAGAGACCCAGTACTTC. Its translation is CASSLTGTGGVETQYF.

The chain is built from TRBV30 and TRBJ2-3; 10 nucleotides align to TRBD2. Germline V CDR1 and CDR2: GTSNPN, SVGIG (reference sequence). CDR3 size: 14 residues. The V and J ends lost 3 bases and 6 bases, in that order; junction bases with no gene match: 6. The CDR3 DNA sequence: TGTGCCTGGAGAGGACTAGCGGTACGGGATACGCAGTATTTT. It yields the protein CAWRGLAVRDTQYF.

This chain uses TRBV5-4 with TRBJ2-2, with TRBD2 matching 7 bases. Per germline, CDR1 SGHNT and CDR2 YYREEE (reference sequence). The length of the CDR3 is 16 residues. With 4 bases clipped from V and 4 bases from J, the junction kept 10 bases outside the gene matches. The CDR3 loop reads CASSQPLGGGTGELFF. In DNA form, the CDR3 reads TGTGCCAGCAGCCAACCTCTGGGCGGGGGCACCGGGGAGCTGTTTTTT. The variable domain in full, with the rest retrieved from reference TRBV5-4 and TRBJ2-2, is ETGVTQSPTHLIKTRGQQVTLRCSSQSGHNTVSWYQQALGQGPQFIFQYYREEENGRGNFPPRFSGLQFPNYSSELNVNALELDDSALYLCASSQPLGGGTGELFFGEGSRLTVL.

This clone was seen once. V gene TRBV19 combines with J gene TRBJ2-7; the match to TRBD1 covers 12 bases. The CDR3 has 16 amino acids. J was trimmed by 2 bases and V by 4 bases; bases with no gene match: 6. CDR1 is LNHDA, CDR2 SQIVND, per germline (reference sequence). As DNA, the CDR3 is TGTGCCAGTAGTACCCACGGGACAGGGGGCCCCTACGAGCAGTACTTC. Translation gives CASSTHGTGGPYEQYF.

V is TRBV30 and J is TRBJ1-1; D remains ambiguous. The V end lost 0 bases, the J end lost 11 bases, and 13 bases lay between the germline ends. This CDR3 contains 12 residues. Germline CDR1 GTSNPN, CDR2 SVGIG (reference sequence). CDR3 protein: CAWSVGGGEAFF. CDR3 coding DNA: TGTGCCTGGAGTGTGGGCGGTGGGGAGGCTTTCTTT.

This rearrangement joins TRBV28 to TRBJ2-7, with D tentatively TRBD2 (5 bases). Trimming shortened V by 6 bases and J by 2 bases, and 8 bases separated the two germline ends. The germline CDR1 and CDR2 sequences are MDHEN and SYDVKM. This CDR3 contains 12 residues. DNA of the CDR3: TGTGCCAGCAGCCACGGGACCTACGAGCAGTACTTC. Amino acids: CASSHGTYEQYF. Supplemented by reference TRBV28 and TRBJ2-7, the full variable domain reads DVKVTQSSRYLVKRTGEKVFLECVQDMDHENMFWYRQDPGLGLRLIYFSYDVKMKEKGDIPEGYSVSREKKERFSLILESASTNQTSMYLCASSHGTYEQYFGPGTRLTVT.

CDR3: CASSVDQGDHLSDTQYF. In DNA form, the CDR3 reads TGTGCCAGCAGCGTAGATCAGGGGGATCATTTATCAGATACGCAGTATTTT. The chain uses TRBV9 and TRBJ2-3; the match to TRBD1 covers 7 bases. From germline, CDR1 is SGDLS and CDR2 YYNGEE. The CDR3 loop spans 17 amino acids. The V segment lost 0 bases and the J segment 4 bases; nucleotides outside the gene matches: 11.

The chain couples TRBV4-2 to TRBJ2-5; 8 bases align to TRBD2. This CDR3 has 14 residues. With 5 bases clipped from V and 3 bases from J, the junction kept 5 bases outside the gene matches. Germline CDR1 and CDR2: LGHNA and YNFKEQ. CDR3: CASSLLAEKETQYF. DNA of the CDR3: TGTGCCAGCAGCTTACTAGCGGAGAAAGAGACCCAGTACTTC.

The chain combines TRBV6-2 or TRBV6-3 with TRBJ1-3; weak D call: TRBD1 (6 bases). Trimming shortened V by 4 bases and J by 0 bases, and 10 bases separated the two germline ends. The CDR3 has 15 amino acids. The germline CDR1 and CDR2 sequences are MNHEY and SVGEGT. CDR3 protein: CASSWDTSSGNTIYF. Written as DNA, the CDR3 is TGTGCCAGCAGTTGGGACACCAGCTCTGGAAACACCATATATTTT.